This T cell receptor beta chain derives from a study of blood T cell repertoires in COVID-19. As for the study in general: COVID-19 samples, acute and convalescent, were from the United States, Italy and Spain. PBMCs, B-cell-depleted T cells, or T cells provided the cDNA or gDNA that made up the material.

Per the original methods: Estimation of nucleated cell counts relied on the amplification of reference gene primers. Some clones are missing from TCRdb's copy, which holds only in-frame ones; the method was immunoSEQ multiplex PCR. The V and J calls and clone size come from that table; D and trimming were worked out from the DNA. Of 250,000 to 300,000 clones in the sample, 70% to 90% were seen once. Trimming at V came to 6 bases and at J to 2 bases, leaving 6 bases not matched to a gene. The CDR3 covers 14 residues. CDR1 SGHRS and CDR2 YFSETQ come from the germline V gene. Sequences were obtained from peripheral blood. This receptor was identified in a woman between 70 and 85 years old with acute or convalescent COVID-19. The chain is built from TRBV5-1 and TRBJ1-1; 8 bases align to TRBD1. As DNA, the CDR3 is TGCGCCAGCAAATTCGGGACAGGTAACACTGAAGCTTTCTTT. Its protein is CASKFGTGNTEAFF.